The 26 T cell receptor beta chains below all came from one sample that was sequenced in a study of shared clonotypes between healthy human individuals. Profiled with immunoSEQ multiplex PCR; TCRdb holds only in-frame clones, not every one. The table has about 2.2 million clones, around 93% seen once. CD45RO-negative, CCR7-positively selected cells formed the naive CD8 fraction, excluding terminally differentiated effector memory CD45RA+ cells. Material: naive CD8+ T cells from PBMCs. Source of these receptors: a man in his late teens or twenties in good health. Some clones in this sample may be carry-over from other donors' samples.

The J gene is TRBJ1-3, the V gene TRBV9; 7 positions match TRBD1. The CDR3 runs 15 residues. With 4 bases clipped from V and 3 bases from J, the junction kept 7 bases outside the gene matches. Germline CDR1 reads SGDLS; CDR2 reads YYNGEE. CDR3 residues: CASSSVQGSGNTIYF. CDR3 DNA sequence: TGTGCCAGCAGCTCAGTACAGGGGAGTGGAAACACCATATATTTT.

This clone was observed a single time. The chain has TRBV5-1 and TRBJ2-5, with 8 bases identical to TRBD2. Germline-derived CDR1 and CDR2 are SGHRS and YFSETQ. This CDR3 spans 18 amino acids. The V and J ends lost 4 bases and 5 bases, in that order; junction bases with no gene match: 19. In DNA, the CDR3 is TGCGCCAGCAGCGGCGGTGATAGCGGGATGTCACCAGGGGAGACCCAGTACTTC. It is translated as CASSGGDSGMSPGETQYF.

The chain joins TRBV7-9 to TRBJ1-1; a weak D match, TRBD1 (6 bases). This CDR3 spans 15 amino acids. Germline CDR1 is SEHNR and CDR2 is FQNEAQ (reference sequence). Trimming left V 4 bases short and J 6 bases short, with 18 bases between. The CDR3 DNA sequence: TGTGCCAGCAGCTCCGCAGGGGCCCCTACGCCTGAAGCTTTCTTT. The encoded protein is CASSSAGAPTPEAFF.

The V call is TRBV7-9, the J call TRBJ2-1, with D possibly being TRBD2 (6 bases). Trimming removed 3 bases from V and 5 bases from J, with 20 bases in between. The CDR3 loop spans 17 amino acids. Germline V gene lookup returns CDR1 SEHNR and CDR2 FQNEAQ (reference sequence). CDR3 in DNA: TGTGCCAGCAGCTTGGAAATAGGCGGGATGCTTCACAATGAGCAGTTCTTC. Amino acid sequence: CASSLEIGGMLHNEQFF.

The table lists this clone with a count of one. This chain joins TRBV19 and TRBJ2-3; 8 nucleotides line up with TRBD2. Germline trimming cut 4 bases from V and 5 bases from J; bases unmatched to any gene: 11. Looked up from germline, CDR1 is LNHDA and CDR2 is SQIVND (reference sequence). The CDR3 is made up of 16 amino acids. The CDR3 is CASSTYTRLAGDTQYF. Here the CDR3 DNA reads TGTGCCAGTAGTACCTACACTCGCCTAGCGGGAGATACGCAGTATTTT. Supplemented by reference TRBV19 and TRBJ2-3, the full variable domain reads DGGITQSPKYLFRKEGQNVTLSCEQNLNHDAMYWYRQDPGQGLRLIYYSQIVNDFQKGDIAEGYSVSREKKESFPLTVTSAQKNPTAFYLCASSTYTRLAGDTQYFGPGTRLTVL.

The chain is built from TRBV27 and TRBJ1-2; possibly TRBD1 for D (5 bases). The V end lost 3 bases, the J end lost 5 bases, and 19 bases lay between the germline ends. This CDR3 comprises 16 residues. The germline gives CDR1 MNHEY, CDR2 SMNVEV (reference sequence). CDR3 protein: CASSFRWGRVEYGYTF. Here the CDR3 DNA reads TGTGCCAGCAGTTTTCGGTGGGGCAGGGTCGAGTATGGCTACACCTTC.

The chain links TRBV7-6 to TRBJ2-1; TRBD2 matches at 9 bases. The CDR3 extends over 14 amino acids. The ends lost 7 bases at V and 3 bases at J; junction bases unmatched: 4. Per the germline V gene, CDR1 is SGHVS and CDR2 is FNYEAQ. The CDR3: CASKSSGNYNEQFF. For the CDR3, the DNA is TGTGCCAGCAAGTCTAGCGGGAACTACAATGAGCAGTTCTTC. The whole variable domain, remainder taken from reference TRBV7-6 and TRBJ2-1, is GAGVSQSPRYKVTKRGQDVALRCDPISGHVSLYWYRQALGQGPEFLTYFNYEAQQDKSGLPNDRFSAERPEGSISTLTIQRTEQRDSAMYRCASKSSGNYNEQFFGPGTRLTVL.

J is TRBJ2-7 and V is TRBV7-9; TRBD1 agrees at 9 bases. The CDR3 consists of 14 residues. The V gene end was trimmed by 5 bases and the J gene end by 9 bases; junction bases not matched to a gene: 11. CDR1 and CDR2 from the germline V gene are SEHNR and FQNEAQ (reference sequence). CDR3 sequence reads: CASSLSRDRVGQYF. The DNA of the CDR3 is TGTGCCAGCAGCCTGTCCCGGGACAGGGTTGGGCAGTACTTC.

This chain links TRBV4-2 with TRBJ1-4; 10 bases align to TRBD1. V shed 3 bases, J shed 8 bases, and the junction held 6 bases outside the gene matches. The CDR3 consists of 15 residues. Looked up from germline, CDR1 is LGHNA and CDR2 is YNFKEQ. The CDR3 DNA sequence: TGTGCCAGCAGCCAGGACCGGGACAGGGGCGAAAAACTGTTTTTT. Amino acids: CASSQDRDRGEKLFF.

The CDR3 spells CASSQLQLAKNIQYF. Here the CDR3 DNA reads TGCGCCAGCAGCCAATTACAGTTAGCCAAAAACATTCAGTACTTC. The chain is built from TRBV4-1 and TRBJ2-4; D gene ambiguous. CDR1 and CDR2 (germline): MGHRA, YSYEKL. V lost 2 bases, J lost 0 bases, and 8 bases lay in between. The CDR3 sequence is 15 residues long.

V usage is TRBV11-1 and J usage is TRBJ1-1; the D is unclear. There are 13 residues in the CDR3. CDR1 is SGHAT, CDR2 FQDESV, per germline (reference sequence). Trimming removed 3 bases from V and 0 bases from J, with 5 bases in between. The CDR3 bases are TGTGCCAGCAGCTTTCGTATGAACACTGAAGCTTTCTTT. Translation: CASSFRMNTEAFF.

The V and J genes are TRBV11-3 and TRBJ2-3, with TRBD1 as a possible D gene (6 bases). The CDR3 spans 15 residues. Per the germline V gene, CDR1 is SGHNT and CDR2 is YENEEA. Trimming cost V 4 bases and J 0 bases, with 11 bases left between them. The CDR3 sequence: CASSSGTTSTDTQYF. CDR3 DNA sequence: TGTGCCAGCAGCTCCGGGACAACTAGCACAGATACGCAGTATTTT.

The chain joins TRBV27 to TRBJ1-2; D call uncertain. Trimming took off 4 bases at V and 6 bases at J, with 15 bases between the two ends. Germline V gene data show CDR1 as MNHEY and CDR2 as SMNVEV (reference sequence). The CDR3 runs 14 residues. CDR3 sequence reads: CASSSLGGGDGYTF. The DNA of the CDR3 is TGTGCCAGCAGTTCGCTGGGCGGAGGTGATGGCTACACCTTC.

This clone came up a few times. The gene calls are TRBV6-5 and TRBJ1-2; D may be TRBD1 (5 bases). This CDR3 region has 14 residues. Trimming cost V 6 bases and J 3 bases, with 14 bases left between them. CDR1 is MNHEY, CDR2 SVGAGI, per germline. The CDR3 loop is CASRPRGIHYGYTF. CDR3 DNA: TGTGCCAGCAGACCAAGGGGCATCCACTATGGCTACACCTTC.

V and J are TRBV7-3 and TRBJ2-3; no reliable D call. There are 13 residues in the CDR3. Between the trimmed V and J ends, which lost 1 base and 5 bases, there was a span of 7 bases. Looked up from germline, CDR1 is SGHTA and CDR2 is FQGTGA. The CDR3 reads CASSLIAQDTQYF. The CDR3 DNA sequence: TGTGCCAGCAGCTTAATTGCCCAAGATACGCAGTATTTT. Supplemented by reference TRBV7-3 and TRBJ2-3, the full variable domain reads GAGVSQTPSNKVTEKGKYVELRCDPISGHTALYWYRQSLGQGPEFLIYFQGTGAADDSGLPNDRFFAVRPEGSVSTLKIQRTERGDSAVYLCASSLIAQDTQYFGPGTRLTVL.

V and J are TRBV15 and TRBJ1-2, with D maybe TRBD1 (5 bases). Germline-derived CDR1 and CDR2 are LNHNV and YYDKDF (reference sequence). Trimming shortened V by 4 bases and J by 4 bases, and 19 bases separated the two germline ends. The CDR3 consists of 16 residues. CDR3 nucleotide sequence: TGTGCCACCAGCATGGGACGGATCCAGGCCTTCTATGGCTACACCTTC. As protein: CATSMGRIQAFYGYTF.

Notes on this clone: At the DNA level, this CDR3 is encoded by other sequences in the same sample as well. The gene calls are TRBV28 and TRBJ2-2; D not certain. V was pared by 3 bases and J by 0 bases, with 2 bases between. CDR1 and CDR2 from the germline V gene are MDHEN and SYDVKM. The CDR3 is made up of 13 amino acids. The CDR3 DNA is TGTGCCAGCAGTTTGGCGAACACCGGGGAGCTGTTTTTT. It codes for CASSLANTGELFF.

The sample holds one count of this clone. The chain has TRBV9 and TRBJ2-1, with D tentatively TRBD1 or TRBD2 (5 bases each). V was trimmed by 4 bases and J by 12 bases, leaving 20 bases between them. The CDR3 sequence is 14 residues long. Germline CDR1 reads SGDLS; CDR2 reads YYNGEE. The CDR3 DNA is TGTGCCAGCAGCACCCGGGGCAATCCCATCGGGCAGTTCTTC. This gives the protein CASSTRGNPIGQFF. The complete variable domain, with remaining parts taken from reference TRBV9 and TRBJ2-1, reads DSGVTQTPKHLITATGQRVTLRCSPRSGDLSVYWYQQSLDQGLQFLIQYYNGEERAKGNILERFSAQQFPDLHSELNLSSLELGDSALYFCASSTRGNPIGQFFGPGTRLTVL.

The chain recombines TRBV6-5 with TRBJ2-2; D is perhaps TRBD1 (6 bases). The CDR3 loop spans 13 amino acids. Deletions cut 6 bases from V and 8 bases from J, with 13 bases between. Per germline, CDR1 MNHEY and CDR2 SVGAGI. CDR3 bases: TGTGCCAGCAGCCAAGGGGGTATAGGGGAGCTGTTTTTT. This encodes CASSQGGIGELFF.

This clone was seen a few times. The chain carries TRBV29-1 and TRBJ1-1; no clear D. Trimming shortened V by 7 bases and J by 5 bases, and 11 bases separated the two germline ends. Looked up from germline, CDR1 is SQVTM and CDR2 is ANQGSEA. The CDR3 consists of 11 residues. The CDR3 protein is CSGTTSTEAFF. The CDR3 DNA follows: TGCAGCGGAACAACTTCTACTGAAGCTTTCTTT.

The chain links TRBV14 to TRBJ2-7; D uncertain. This CDR3 contains 15 residues. The ends were cut back, 1 base at V and 3 bases at J, with 13 bases in the middle. Germline V CDR1 and CDR2: SGHDN, FVKESK. Here the CDR3 DNA reads TGTGCCAGCAGCCAAGTAAACGGATTACGCTACGAGCAGTACTTC. This codes for CASSQVNGLRYEQYF.

The gene calls are TRBV28 and TRBJ1-1; D may be TRBD1 (5 bases). Germline CDR1 is MDHEN and CDR2 is SYDVKM. CDR3 length equals 15 residues. Trimming cost V 5 bases and J 4 bases, with 17 bases left between them. CDR3 sequence: CASSPVGDWGTEAFF. The CDR3 nucleotides are TGTGCCAGCAGTCCCGTGGGGGATTGGGGCACTGAAGCTTTCTTT.

V and J are TRBV28 and TRBJ2-7; 10 bases map to TRBD1. This CDR3 is built from 15 residues. Germline V gives CDR1 MDHEN, CDR2 SYDVKM. Germline trimming cut 0 bases from V and 3 bases from J; bases unmatched to any gene: 2. The CDR3 DNA follows: TGTGCCAGCAGTTTATGGGGACAGGGGATCTACGAGCAGTACTTC. Translated, it gives CASSLWGQGIYEQYF. Based on the CDR3 plus reference TRBV28 and TRBJ2-7, the full variable domain is DVKVTQSSRYLVKRTGEKVFLECVQDMDHENMFWYRQDPGLGLRLIYFSYDVKMKEKGDIPEGYSVSREKKERFSLILESASTNQTSMYLCASSLWGQGIYEQYFGPGTRLTVT.

This chain links TRBV27 with TRBJ1-5; D is undetermined. The CDR3 consists of 15 residues. The V gene's germline CDR1 is MNHEY and CDR2 SMNVEV (reference sequence). Trimming left V 2 bases short and J 4 bases short, with 12 bases between. CDR3 sequence reads: CASSLTGVLNQPQHF. The CDR3 coding sequence is TGTGCCAGCAGTTTAACGGGCGTCCTTAATCAGCCCCAGCATTTT.

In its sample, this clone was seen once. CDR3 bases: TGTGCCAGCAGTTTATGGGCCAACACCGGGGAGCTGTTTTTT. Its protein product is CASSLWANTGELFF. The V and J genes are TRBV28 and TRBJ2-2; no clear D. V was clipped by 0 bases and J by 2 bases, with 4 bases between them. Germline V gene data show CDR1 as MDHEN and CDR2 as SYDVKM. CDR3 length: 14 amino acids.

This sequence joins TRBV15 and TRBJ2-5, with no clear D. Trimming cost V 0 bases and J 0 bases, with 20 bases left between them. The CDR3 is made up of 19 amino acids. Germline values: CDR1 LNHNV, CDR2 YYDKDF (reference sequence). The CDR3 here is CATSRDPSGWAENQETQYF. CDR3 bases: TGTGCCACCAGCAGAGATCCCTCCGGGTGGGCGGAAAACCAAGAGACCCAGTACTTC.